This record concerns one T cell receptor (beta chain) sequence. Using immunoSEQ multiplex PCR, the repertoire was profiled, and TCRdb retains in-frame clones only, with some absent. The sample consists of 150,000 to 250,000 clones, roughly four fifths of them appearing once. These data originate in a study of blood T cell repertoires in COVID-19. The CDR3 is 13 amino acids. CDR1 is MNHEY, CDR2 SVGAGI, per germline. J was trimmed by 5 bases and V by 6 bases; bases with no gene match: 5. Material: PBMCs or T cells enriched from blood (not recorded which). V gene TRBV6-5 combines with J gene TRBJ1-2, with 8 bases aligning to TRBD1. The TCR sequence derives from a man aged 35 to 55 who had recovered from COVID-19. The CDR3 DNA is TGTGCCAGCAGCCCGGACAGGGCGTATGGCTACACCTTC. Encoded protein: CASSPDRAYGYTF.